The source of this TCR beta chain is a study of blood T cell repertoires in COVID-19. Background on the study: Sites in the United States, Italy and Spain provided acute and convalescent COVID-19 samples.

As for this clone: At one boundary the junction diverges from the germline segment, which might be a read error.

Germline V gives CDR1 LNHDA, CDR2 SQIVND (reference sequence). The CDR3 consists of 18 residues. In the original analysis: Reference gene primers were amplified, and this amplification served to estimate nucleated cell counts. The protocol was immunoSEQ multiplex PCR, while the TCRdb copy is restricted to in-frame clones and leaves out a portion. That table gives V, J and clone size, and the DNA gave D and trimming. The repertoire holds some 230,000 clones, with about 88% as singletons. The sequence came from a man aged 40-49 years with acute or convalescent COVID-19. The chain links TRBV19 to TRBJ1-6, with TRBD1 matching 9 bases. The sample taken for sequencing was peripheral blood. DNA of the CDR3: TGTGCCAGTAGTCGCGACGGGCGGCGGGACAGGGAGAATTCCCCCCTCCACTTT. Its protein is CASSRDGRRDRENSPLHF.